This T cell receptor beta chain was recovered during a study of shared clonotypes between healthy human individuals. Only in-frame clones appear in the TCRdb table, and some are missing; sequencing was by immunoSEQ multiplex PCR. The table has 2.5 million or so clones, just over 90% seen once. The CDR3 consists of 15 residues. The germline CDR1 and CDR2 sequences are SGHTA and FQGNSA. The V segment lost 5 bases and the J segment 4 bases; nucleotides outside the gene matches: 8. The specimen was naive CD4+ T cells sorted from blood. Sample subset: CD45RA+ positively selected. This sequence originates from a man between 18 and 29 years old in good health. The chain combines TRBV7-2 with TRBJ1-5; 7 bases are shared with TRBD1. CDR3 in amino acids: CASSTSGTANQPQHF. In nucleotides, the CDR3 is TGTGCCAGCAGCACCTCCGGGACAGCAAATCAGCCCCAGCATTTT.